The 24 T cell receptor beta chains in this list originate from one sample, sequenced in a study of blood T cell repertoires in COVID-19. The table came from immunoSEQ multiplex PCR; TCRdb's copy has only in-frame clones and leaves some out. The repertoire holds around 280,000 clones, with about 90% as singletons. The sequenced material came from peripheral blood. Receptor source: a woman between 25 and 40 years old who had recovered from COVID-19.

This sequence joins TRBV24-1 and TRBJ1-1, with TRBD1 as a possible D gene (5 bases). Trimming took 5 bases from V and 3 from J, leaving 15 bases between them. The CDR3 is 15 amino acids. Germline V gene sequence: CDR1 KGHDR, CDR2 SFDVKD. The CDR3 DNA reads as TGTGCCACCAGTGGGACACCCAGACCTGACACTGAAGCTTTCTTT. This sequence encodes CATSGTPRPDTEAFF.

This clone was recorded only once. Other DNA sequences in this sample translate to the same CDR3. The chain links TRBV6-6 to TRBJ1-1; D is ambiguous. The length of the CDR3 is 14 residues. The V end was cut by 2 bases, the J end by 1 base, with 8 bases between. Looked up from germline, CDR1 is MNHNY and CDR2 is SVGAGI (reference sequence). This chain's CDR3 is CASSYRGWNTEAFF. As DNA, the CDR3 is TGTGCCAGCAGTTACCGGGGATGGAACACTGAAGCTTTCTTT.

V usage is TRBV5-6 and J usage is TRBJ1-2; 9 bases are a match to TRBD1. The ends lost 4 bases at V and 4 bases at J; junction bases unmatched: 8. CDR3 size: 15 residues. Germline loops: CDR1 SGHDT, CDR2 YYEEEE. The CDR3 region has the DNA TGTGCCAGCAGCCGAGGACAGGGGATATTCTATGGCTACACCTTC. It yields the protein CASSRGQGIFYGYTF. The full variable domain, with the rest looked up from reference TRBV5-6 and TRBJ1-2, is DAGVTQSPTHLIKTRGQQVTLRCSPKSGHDTVSWYQQALGQGPQFIFQYYEEEERQRGNFPDRFSGHQFPNYSSELNVNALLLGDSALYLCASSRGQGIFYGYTFGSGTRLTVV.

The CDR3 DNA reads as TGTGCCAGTAGGCCGACAGGACCCTTGAGCACTGAAGCTTTCTTT. Translated, it gives CASRPTGPLSTEAFF. The rearrangement uses TRBV19 and TRBJ1-1, with D perhaps TRBD1 (6 bases). V lost 6 bases and J lost 4, with 18 bases in between. This CDR3 is 15 amino acids long. Germline V gives CDR1 LNHDA, CDR2 SQIVND (reference sequence).

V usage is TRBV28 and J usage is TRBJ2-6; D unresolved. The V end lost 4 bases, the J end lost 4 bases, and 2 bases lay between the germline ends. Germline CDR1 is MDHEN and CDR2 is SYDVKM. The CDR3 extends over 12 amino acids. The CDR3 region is CASSSGANVLTF. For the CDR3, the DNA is TGTGCCAGCAGTTCAGGGGCCAACGTCCTGACTTTC.

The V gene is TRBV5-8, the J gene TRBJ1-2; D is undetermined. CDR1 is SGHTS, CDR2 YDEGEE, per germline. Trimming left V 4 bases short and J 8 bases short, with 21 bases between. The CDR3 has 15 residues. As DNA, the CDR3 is TGTGCCAGCAGCCCAGGACTAACCCCCACTCGGGGCTACACCTTC. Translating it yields CASSPGLTPTRGYTF.

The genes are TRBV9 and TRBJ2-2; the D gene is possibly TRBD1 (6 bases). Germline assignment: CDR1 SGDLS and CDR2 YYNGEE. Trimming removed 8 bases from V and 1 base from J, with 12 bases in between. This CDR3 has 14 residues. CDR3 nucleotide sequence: TGTGCCAGTTCAGGGGTAGGGAACACCGGGGAGCTGTTTTTT. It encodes CASSGVGNTGELFF.

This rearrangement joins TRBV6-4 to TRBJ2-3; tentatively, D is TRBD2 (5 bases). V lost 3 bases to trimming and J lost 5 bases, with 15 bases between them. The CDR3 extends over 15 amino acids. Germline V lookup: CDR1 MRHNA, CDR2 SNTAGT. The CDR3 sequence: CASSEGPGGIDTQYF. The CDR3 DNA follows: TGTGCCAGCAGTGAAGGTCCAGGAGGCATAGATACGCAGTATTTT.

The CDR3, as DNA: TGTGCCACCAGTGACCGGGACAGGGTTGCCAATGAGCAGTTCTTC. Its protein product is CATSDRDRVANEQFF. The gene calls are TRBV24-1 and TRBJ2-1, with 9 bases identical to TRBD1. V shed 4 bases and J 6 bases; nucleotides not matched to a gene: 6. Germline-derived CDR1 and CDR2 are KGHDR and SFDVKD. This CDR3 is 15 amino acids long.

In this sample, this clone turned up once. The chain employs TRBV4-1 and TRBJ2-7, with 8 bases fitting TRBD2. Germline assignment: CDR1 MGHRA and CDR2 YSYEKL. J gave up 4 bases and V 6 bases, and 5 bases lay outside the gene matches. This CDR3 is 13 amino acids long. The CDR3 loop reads CASRQTGGYEQYF. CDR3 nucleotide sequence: TGCGCCAGCAGACAAACGGGGGGGTACGAGCAGTACTTC.

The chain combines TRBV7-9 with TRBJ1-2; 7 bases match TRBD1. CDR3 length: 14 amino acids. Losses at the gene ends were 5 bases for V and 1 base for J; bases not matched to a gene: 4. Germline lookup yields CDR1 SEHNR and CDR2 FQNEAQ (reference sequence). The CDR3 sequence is CASSGGQDNYGYTF. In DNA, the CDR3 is TGTGCCAGCAGCGGCGGACAGGATAACTATGGCTACACCTTC.

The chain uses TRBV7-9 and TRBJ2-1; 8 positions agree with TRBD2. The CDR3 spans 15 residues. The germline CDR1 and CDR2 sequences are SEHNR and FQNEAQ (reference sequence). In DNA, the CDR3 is TGTGCTACCGGCCCAAGCGGGAGTCCCTACAATGAGCAGTTCTTC. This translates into CATGPSGSPYNEQFF.

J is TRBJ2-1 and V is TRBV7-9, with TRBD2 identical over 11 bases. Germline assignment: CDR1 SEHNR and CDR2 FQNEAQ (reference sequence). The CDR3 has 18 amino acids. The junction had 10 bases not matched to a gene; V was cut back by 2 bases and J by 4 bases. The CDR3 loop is CASSLSLIAGGPYNEQFF. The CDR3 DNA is TGTGCCAGCAGCTTATCCCTTATAGCGGGAGGGCCGTACAATGAGCAGTTCTTC.

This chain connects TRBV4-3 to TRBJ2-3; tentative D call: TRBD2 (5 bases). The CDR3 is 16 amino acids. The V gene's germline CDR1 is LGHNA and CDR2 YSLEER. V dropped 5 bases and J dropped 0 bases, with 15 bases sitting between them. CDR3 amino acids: CASSSGRSTSTDTQYF. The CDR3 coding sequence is TGCGCCAGCAGCTCGGGAAGGTCAACTAGCACAGATACGCAGTATTTT.

The CDR3 region is CASSQVLSGANVLTF. DNA for the CDR3: TGTGCCAGCAGCCAAGTTCTCTCTGGGGCCAACGTCCTGACTTTC. The V gene is TRBV3-1 (or the pseudogene TRBV3-2), the J gene TRBJ2-6; D call uncertain. Trimming cost V 1 base and J 0 bases, with 4 bases left between them. Looked up from germline, CDR1 is LGHDT and CDR2 is YNNKEL (reference sequence). The CDR3 spans 15 residues.

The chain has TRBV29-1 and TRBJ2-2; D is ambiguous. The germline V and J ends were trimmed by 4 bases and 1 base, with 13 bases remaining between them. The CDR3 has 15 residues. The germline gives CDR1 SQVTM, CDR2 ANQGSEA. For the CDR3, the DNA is TGCAGCGTTGGGGTTACGGAGCTGAACACCGGGGAGCTGTTTTTT. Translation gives CSVGVTELNTGELFF.

The CDR3: CASSLGPGGNYGYTF. Here the CDR3 DNA reads TGTGCCAGCAGCTTAGGACCAGGGGGGAACTATGGCTACACCTTC. The chain is built from TRBV7-2 and TRBJ1-2; TRBD1 agrees at 7 bases. The CDR3 spans 15 residues. CDR1 and CDR2 from the germline V gene are SGHTA and FQGNSA. The ends lost 1 base at V and 2 bases at J; junction bases unmatched: 4.

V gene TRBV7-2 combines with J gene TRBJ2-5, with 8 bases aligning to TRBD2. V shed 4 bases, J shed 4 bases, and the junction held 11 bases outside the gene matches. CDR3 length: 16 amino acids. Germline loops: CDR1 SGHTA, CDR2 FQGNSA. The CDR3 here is CASSSGRRGAGETQYF. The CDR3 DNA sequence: TGTGCCAGCAGCTCCGGTCGGCGGGGGGCAGGAGAGACCCAGTACTTC.

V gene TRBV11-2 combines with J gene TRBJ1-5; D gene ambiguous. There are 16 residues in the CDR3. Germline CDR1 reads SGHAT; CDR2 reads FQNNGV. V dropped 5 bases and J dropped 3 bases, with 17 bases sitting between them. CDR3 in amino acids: CASSQFERELNQPQHF. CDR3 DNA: TGTGCCAGCAGCCAATTTGAGAGGGAACTCAATCAGCCCCAGCATTTT.

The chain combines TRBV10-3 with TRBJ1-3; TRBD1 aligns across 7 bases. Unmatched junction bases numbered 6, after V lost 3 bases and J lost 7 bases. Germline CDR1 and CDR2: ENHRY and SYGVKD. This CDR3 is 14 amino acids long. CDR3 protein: CAISDPDRENTIYF. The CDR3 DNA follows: TGTGCCATCAGTGACCCAGACAGGGAGAACACCATATATTTT.

CDR3: CASIKTGGAGNTIYF. CDR3 DNA: TGTGCCAGCATTAAAACGGGGGGAGCTGGAAACACCATATATTTT. J is TRBJ1-3 and V is TRBV6-5, with D possibly TRBD1 on 5 matching bases. Germline V gives CDR1 MNHEY, CDR2 SVGAGI. The CDR3 contains 15 residues. Trimming took off 7 bases at V and 2 bases at J, with 15 bases between the two ends.

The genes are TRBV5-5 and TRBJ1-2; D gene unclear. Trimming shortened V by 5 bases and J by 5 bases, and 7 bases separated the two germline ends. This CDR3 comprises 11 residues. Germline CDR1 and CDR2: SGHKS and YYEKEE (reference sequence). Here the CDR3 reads CASSPGYGYTF. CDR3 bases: TGTGCCAGCAGTCCAGGATATGGCTACACCTTC.

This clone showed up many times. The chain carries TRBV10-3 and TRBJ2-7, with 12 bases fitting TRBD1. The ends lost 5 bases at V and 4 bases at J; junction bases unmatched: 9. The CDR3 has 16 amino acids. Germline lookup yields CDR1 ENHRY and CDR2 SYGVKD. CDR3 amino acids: CAISPTGTGGLYEQYF. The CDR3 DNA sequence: TGTGCCATCAGTCCGACCGGGACAGGGGGCTTGTACGAGCAGTACTTC.

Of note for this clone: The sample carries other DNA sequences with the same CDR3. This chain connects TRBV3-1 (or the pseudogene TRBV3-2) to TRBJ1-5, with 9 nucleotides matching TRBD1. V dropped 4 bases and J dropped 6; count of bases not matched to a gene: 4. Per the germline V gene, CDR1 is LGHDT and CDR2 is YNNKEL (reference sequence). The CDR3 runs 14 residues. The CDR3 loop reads CASSLGQGGQPQHF. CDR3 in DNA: TGTGCCAGCAGCCTGGGACAGGGCGGTCAGCCCCAGCATTTT.